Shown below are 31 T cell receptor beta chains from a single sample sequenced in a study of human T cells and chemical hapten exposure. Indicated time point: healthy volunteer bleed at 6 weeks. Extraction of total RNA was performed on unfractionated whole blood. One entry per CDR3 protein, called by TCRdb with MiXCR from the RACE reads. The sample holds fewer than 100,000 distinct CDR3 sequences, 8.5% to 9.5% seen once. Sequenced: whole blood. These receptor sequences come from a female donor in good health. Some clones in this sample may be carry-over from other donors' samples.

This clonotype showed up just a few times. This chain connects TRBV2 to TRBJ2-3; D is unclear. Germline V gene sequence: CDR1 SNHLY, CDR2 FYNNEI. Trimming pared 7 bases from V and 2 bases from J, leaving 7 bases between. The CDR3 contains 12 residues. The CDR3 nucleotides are TGTGCCAGCAATCCAGTCACAGATACGCAGTATTTT. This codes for CASNPVTDTQYF.

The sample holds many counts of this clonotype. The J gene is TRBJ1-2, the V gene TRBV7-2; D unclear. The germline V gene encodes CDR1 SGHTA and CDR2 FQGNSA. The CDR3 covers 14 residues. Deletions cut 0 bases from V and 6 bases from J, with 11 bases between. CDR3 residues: CASSLAPHGHGYTF. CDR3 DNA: TGTGCCAGCAGCTTAGCTCCTCACGGCCATGGCTACACCTTC.

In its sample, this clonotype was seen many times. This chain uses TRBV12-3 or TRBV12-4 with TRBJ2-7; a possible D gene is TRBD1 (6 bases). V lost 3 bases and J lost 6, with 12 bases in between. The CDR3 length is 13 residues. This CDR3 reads CASSLAGVGEQYF. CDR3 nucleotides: TGTGCCAGCAGTTTGGCAGGGGTCGGCGAGCAGTACTTC.

The CDR3 loop reads CASSYGGNGDEQYF. In DNA, the CDR3 is TGTGCCAGCAGTTACGGTGGAAATGGGGACGAGCAGTACTTC. This chain uses TRBV6-5 with TRBJ2-7; D ambiguous. Trimming removed 2 bases at V and 5 bases at J, with 13 bases between. The CDR3 contains 14 residues. Germline V gene lookup returns CDR1 MNHEY and CDR2 SVGAGI.

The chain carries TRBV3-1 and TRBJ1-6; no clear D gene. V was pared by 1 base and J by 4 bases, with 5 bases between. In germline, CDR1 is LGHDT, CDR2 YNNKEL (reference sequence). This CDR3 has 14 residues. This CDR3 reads CASSQGRYNSPLHF. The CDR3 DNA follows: TGTGCCAGCAGCCAAGGGCGGTATAATTCACCCCTCCACTTT.

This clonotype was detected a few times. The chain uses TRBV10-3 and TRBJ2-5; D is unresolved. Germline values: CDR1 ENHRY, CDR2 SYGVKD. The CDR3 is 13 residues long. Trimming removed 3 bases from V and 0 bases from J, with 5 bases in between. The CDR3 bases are TGTGCCATCAGTGACGGTTACCAAGAGACCCAGTACTTC. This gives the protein CAISDGYQETQYF.

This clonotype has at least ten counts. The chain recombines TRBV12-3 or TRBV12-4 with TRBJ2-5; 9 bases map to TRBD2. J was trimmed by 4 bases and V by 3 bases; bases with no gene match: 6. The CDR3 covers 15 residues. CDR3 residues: CASSLRGGLGETQYF. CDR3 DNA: TGTGCCAGCAGTTTGCGGGGGGGGCTCGGAGAGACCCAGTACTTC.

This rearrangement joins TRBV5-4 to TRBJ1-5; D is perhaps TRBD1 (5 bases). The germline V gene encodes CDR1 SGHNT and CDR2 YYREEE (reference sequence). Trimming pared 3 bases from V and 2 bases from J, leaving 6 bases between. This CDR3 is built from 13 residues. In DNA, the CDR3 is TGTGCCAGCAGCTGGGGGGGCAATCAGCCCCAGCATTTT. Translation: CASSWGGNQPQHF.

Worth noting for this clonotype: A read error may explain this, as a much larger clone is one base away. The CDR3, as DNA: TGTGCCAGCAGCCCCACCGTGCGTGGGCGGCGCGAGCAGTACTTC. It translates to CASSPTVRGRREQYF. The chain recombines TRBV7-8 with TRBJ2-7; no firm D call. The CDR3 has 15 amino acids. Germline lookup yields CDR1 SGHVS and CDR2 FQNEAQ. Between the trimmed V and J ends, which lost 5 bases and 6 bases, there was a span of 20 bases.

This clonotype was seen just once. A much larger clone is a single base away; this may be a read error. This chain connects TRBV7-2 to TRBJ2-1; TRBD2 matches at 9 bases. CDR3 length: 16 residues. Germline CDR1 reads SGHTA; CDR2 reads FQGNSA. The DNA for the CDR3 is TGTTCCAGCAGCCCCGGGTTGCGGGGGGGCTTCGATGAGCAGTTCTTC. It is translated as CSSSPGLRGGFDEQFF.

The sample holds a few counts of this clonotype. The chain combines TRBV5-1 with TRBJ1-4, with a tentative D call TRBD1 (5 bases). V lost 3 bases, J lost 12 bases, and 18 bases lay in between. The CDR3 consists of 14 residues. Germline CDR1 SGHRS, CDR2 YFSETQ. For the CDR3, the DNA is TGCGCCAGCAGCTGGGACGGGGAACGGGTAGAACTGTTTTTT. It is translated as CASSWDGERVELFF.

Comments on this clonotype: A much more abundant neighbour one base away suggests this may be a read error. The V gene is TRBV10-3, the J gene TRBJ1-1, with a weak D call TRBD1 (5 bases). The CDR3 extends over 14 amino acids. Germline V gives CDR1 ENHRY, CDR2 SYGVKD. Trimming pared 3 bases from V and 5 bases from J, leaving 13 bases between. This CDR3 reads CAISDRGGETEAFF. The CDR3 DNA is TGTGCCATCAGTGACCGGGGGGGGGAGACTGAAGCTTTCTTT.

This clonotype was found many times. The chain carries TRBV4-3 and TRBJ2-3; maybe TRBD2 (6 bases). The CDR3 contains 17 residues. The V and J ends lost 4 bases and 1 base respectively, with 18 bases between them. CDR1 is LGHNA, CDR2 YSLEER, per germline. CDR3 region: CASSPHLHSGGTDTQYF. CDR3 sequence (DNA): TGCGCCAGCAGCCCTCATCTACATAGCGGCGGCACAGATACGCAGTATTTT.

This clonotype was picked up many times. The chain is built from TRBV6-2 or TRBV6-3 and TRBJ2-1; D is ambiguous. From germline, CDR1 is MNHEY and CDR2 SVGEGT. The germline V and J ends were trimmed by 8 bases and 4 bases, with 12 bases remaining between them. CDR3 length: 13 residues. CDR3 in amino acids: CASHRTGYNEQFF. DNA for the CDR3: TGTGCCAGCCACCGCACTGGGTACAATGAGCAGTTCTTC.

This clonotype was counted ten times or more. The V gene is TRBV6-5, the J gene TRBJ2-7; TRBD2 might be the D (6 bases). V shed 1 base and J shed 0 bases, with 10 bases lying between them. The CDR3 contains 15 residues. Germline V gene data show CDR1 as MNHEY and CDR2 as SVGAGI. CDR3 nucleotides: TGTGCCAGCAGTTACTGGGCGGGAAGCTCCTACGAGCAGTACTTC. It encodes CASSYWAGSSYEQYF.

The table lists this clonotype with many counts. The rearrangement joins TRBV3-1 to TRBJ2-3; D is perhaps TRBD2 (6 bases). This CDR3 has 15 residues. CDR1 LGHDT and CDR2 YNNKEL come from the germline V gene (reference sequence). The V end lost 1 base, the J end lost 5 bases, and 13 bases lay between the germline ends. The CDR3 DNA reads TGTGCCAGCAGCCAAGCGGAGGGTTCGGGAGATACGCAGTATTTT. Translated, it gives CASSQAEGSGDTQYF.

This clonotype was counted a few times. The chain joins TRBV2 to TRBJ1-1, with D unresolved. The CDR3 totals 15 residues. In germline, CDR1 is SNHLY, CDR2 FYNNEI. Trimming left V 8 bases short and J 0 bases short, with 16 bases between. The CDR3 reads CASLRTPFMNTEAFF. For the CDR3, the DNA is TGTGCCAGCCTTAGAACCCCTTTCATGAACACTGAAGCTTTCTTT.

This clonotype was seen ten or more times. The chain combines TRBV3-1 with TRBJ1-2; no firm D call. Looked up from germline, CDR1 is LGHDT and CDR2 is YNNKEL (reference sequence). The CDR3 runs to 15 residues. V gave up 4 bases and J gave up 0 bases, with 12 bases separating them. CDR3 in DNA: TGTGCCAGCAGCCCGTGGGTTCCGTCTAACTATGGCTACACCTTC. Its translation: CASSPWVPSNYGYTF.

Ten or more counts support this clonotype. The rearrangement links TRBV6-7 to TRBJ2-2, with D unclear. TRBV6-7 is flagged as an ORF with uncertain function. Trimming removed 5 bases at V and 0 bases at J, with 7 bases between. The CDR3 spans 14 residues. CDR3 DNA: TGTGCCAGCAGTCCCCTTGCGAACACCGGGGAGCTGTTTTTT. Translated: CASSPLANTGELFF.

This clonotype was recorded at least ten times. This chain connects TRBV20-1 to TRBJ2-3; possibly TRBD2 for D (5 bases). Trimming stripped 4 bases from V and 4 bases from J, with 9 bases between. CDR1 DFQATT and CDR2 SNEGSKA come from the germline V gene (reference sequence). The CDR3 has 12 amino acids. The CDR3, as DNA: TGCAGTGCTATCCCCGGGGCAGATACGCAGTATTTT. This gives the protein CSAIPGADTQYF.

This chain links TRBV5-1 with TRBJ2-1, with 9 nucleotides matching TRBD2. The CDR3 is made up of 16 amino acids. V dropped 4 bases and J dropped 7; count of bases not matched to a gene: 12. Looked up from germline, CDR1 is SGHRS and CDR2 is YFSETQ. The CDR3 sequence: CASSENPSGAWNEQFF. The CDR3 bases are TGCGCCAGCAGCGAGAATCCTAGCGGGGCTTGGAATGAGCAGTTCTTC.

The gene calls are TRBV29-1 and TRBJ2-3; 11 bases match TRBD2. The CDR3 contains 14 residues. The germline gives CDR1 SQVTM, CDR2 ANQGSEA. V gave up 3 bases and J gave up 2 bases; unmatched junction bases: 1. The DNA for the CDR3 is TGCAGCGTTGAGACTAGCGGGGTCACAGATACGCAGTATTTT. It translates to CSVETSGVTDTQYF.

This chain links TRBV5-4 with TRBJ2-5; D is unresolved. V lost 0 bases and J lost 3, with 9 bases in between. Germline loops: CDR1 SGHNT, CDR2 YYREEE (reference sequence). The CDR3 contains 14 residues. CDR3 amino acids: CASSLATSKETQYF. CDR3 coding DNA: TGTGCCAGCAGCTTGGCCACGAGTAAAGAGACCCAGTACTTC.

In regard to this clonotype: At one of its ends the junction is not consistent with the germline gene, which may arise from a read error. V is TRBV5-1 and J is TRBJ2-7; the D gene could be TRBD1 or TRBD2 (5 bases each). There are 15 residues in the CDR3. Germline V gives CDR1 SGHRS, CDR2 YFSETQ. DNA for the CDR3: TGCGCCAGCAGCTTGGTTTTGGGGGAGACCTACGGGCAGTACTTC. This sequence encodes CASSLVLGETYGQYF.

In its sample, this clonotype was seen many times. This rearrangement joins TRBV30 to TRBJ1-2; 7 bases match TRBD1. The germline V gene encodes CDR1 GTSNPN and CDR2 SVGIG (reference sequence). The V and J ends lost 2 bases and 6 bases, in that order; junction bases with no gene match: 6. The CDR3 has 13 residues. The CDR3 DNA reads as TGTGCCTGGAGTTACAGGGGCCTGAATGGCTACACCTTC. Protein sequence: CAWSYRGLNGYTF.

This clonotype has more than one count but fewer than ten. This CDR3 is CASRRVFSSYEQYF. The CDR3 DNA is TGTGCCAGCAGGCGGGTCTTCAGCTCCTACGAGCAGTACTTC. This chain uses TRBV12-3 or TRBV12-4 with TRBJ2-7, with a weak D call TRBD2 (5 bases). V lost 6 bases and J 0 bases, leaving 12 bases between the germline ends. The CDR3 spans 14 residues.

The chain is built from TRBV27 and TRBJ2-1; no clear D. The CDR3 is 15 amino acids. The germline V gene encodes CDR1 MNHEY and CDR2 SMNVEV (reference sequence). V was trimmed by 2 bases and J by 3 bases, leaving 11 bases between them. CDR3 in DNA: TGTGCCAGCAGTTTAATGGCGGATGGCTACAATGAGCAGTTCTTC. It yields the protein CASSLMADGYNEQFF.

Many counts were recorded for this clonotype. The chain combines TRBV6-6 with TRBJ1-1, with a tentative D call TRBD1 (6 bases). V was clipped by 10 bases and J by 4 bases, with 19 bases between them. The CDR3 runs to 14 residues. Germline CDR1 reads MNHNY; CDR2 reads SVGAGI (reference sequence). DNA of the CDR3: TGTGCCACCTCAACCAGGAAACAGGGCACTGAAGCTTTCTTT. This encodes CATSTRKQGTEAFF.

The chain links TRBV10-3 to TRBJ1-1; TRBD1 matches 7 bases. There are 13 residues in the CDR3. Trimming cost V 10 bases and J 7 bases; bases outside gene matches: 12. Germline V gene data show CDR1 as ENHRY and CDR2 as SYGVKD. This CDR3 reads CATRGEDRIEAFF. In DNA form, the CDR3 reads TGTGCCACCAGAGGGGAGGACAGGATTGAAGCTTTCTTT.

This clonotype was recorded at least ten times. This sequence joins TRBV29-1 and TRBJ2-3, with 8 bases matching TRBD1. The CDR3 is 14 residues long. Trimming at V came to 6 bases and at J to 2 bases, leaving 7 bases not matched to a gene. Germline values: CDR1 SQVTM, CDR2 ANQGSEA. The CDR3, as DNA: TGCAGCGTAAAACCGGGACAGGCCACAGATACGCAGTATTTT. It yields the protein CSVKPGQATDTQYF.

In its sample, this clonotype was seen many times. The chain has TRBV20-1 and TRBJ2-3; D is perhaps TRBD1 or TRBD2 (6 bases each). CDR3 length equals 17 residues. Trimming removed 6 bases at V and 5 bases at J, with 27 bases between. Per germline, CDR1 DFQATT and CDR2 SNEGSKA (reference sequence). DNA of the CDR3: TGCAGTGCCCCCACCCGGGGGCGAGCACAATTAGGAGATACGCAGTATTTT. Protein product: CSAPTRGRAQLGDTQYF.